This T cell receptor (beta chain) is from a study of CD8 T cells in Susac syndrome. General observations from the study: TCR sequencing and HLA analysis covered a relatively small number of individuals.

CDR1 is SQVTM and CDR2 is ANQGSEA in the germline V gene. Trimming left V 5 bases short and J 4 bases short, with 17 bases between. The CDR3 sequence is 14 residues long. It was with random hexamers that about 0.45 to 1 ug RNA was reverse transcribed. TCRdb recomputed calls from the immunoSEQ multiplex PCR reads with MiXCR, one row per CDR3 protein. Here the sample spans over 100,000 distinct CDR3 sequences, 85% to 95% being singletons. It was negative isolation that provided the CD8+ and CD4+ T cells, whereas TEMRA cells were enriched by FACS. Concerning this clonotype itself: Its antigen remains unidentified.

The gene calls are TRBV29-1 and TRBJ1-2; D perhaps matches TRBD1 (6 bases). Specimen: CD8+ T cells from PBMCs. The source of this sequence is a human donor in good health. CDR3 bases: TGCAGCGTTACTGACAGGAGCGGGTTCTATGGCTACACCTTC. Translated, it gives CSVTDRSGFYGYTF.